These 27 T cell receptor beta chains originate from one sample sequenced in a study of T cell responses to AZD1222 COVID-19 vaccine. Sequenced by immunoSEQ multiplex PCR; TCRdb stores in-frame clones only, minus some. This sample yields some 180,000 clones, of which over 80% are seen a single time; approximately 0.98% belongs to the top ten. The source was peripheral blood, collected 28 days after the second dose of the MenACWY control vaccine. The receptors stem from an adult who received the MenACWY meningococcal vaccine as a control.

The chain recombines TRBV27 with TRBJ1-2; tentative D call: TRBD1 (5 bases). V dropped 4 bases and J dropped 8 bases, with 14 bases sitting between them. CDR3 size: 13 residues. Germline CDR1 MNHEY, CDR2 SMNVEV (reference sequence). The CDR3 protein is CASSSRRGGGYTF. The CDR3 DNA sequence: TGTGCCAGCAGTTCCCGTCGGGGCGGGGGCTACACCTTC.

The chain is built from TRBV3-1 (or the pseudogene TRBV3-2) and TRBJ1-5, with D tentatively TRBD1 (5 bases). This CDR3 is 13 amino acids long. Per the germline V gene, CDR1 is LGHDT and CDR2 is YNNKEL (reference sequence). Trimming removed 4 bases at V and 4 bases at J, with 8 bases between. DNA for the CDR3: TGTGCCAGCAGCCCCGGGGGGAATCAGCCCCAGCATTTT. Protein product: CASSPGGNQPQHF.

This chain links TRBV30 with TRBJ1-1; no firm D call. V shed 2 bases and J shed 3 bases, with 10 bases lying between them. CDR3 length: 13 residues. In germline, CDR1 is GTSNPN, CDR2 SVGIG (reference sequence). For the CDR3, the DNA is TGTGCCTGGAGTAAGGAAAGGGACACTGAAGCTTTCTTT. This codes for CAWSKERDTEAFF. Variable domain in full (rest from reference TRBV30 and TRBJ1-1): SQTIHQWPATLVQPVGSPLSLECTVEGTSNPNLYWYRQAAGRGLQLLFYSVGIGQISSEVPQNLSASRPQDRQFILSSKKLLLSDSGFYLCAWSKERDTEAFFGQGTRLTVV.

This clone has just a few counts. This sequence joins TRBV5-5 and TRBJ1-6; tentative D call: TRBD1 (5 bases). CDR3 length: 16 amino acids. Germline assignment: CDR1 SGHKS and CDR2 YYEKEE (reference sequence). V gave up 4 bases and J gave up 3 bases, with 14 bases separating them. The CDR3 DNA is TGTGCCAGCAGCCTAACAGGCTCTTTCTATAATTCACCCCTCCACTTT. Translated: CASSLTGSFYNSPLHF.

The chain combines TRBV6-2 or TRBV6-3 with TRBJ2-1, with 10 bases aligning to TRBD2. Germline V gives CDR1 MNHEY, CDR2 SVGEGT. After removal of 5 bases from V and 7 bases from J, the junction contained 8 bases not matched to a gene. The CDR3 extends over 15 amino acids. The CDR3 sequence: CASSTQRGGGNEQFF. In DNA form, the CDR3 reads TGTGCCAGCAGTACCCAGCGGGGGGGCGGGAATGAGCAGTTCTTC.

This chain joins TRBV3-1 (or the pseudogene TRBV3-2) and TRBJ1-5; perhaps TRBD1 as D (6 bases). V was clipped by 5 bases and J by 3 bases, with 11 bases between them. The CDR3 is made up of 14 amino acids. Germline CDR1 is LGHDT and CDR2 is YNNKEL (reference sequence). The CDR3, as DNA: TGTGCCAGCAGCTACGGACAGTTCAATCAGCCCCAGCATTTT. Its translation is CASSYGQFNQPQHF.

This CDR3 is CASSFIREQYF. CDR3 bases: TGTGCCAGCAGCTTTATTAGAGAGCAGTACTTC. This chain connects TRBV13 to TRBJ2-7; D gene ambiguous. CDR1 and CDR2 from the germline V gene are PRHDT and FYEKMQ (reference sequence). Trimming took 3 bases from V and 7 from J, leaving 7 bases between them. CDR3 size: 11 residues.

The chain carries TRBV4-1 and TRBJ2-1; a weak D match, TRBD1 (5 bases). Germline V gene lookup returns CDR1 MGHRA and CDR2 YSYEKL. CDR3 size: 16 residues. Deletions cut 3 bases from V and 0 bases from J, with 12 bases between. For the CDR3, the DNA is TGCGCCAGCAGCCACTTGGACATCCTCTCCTACAATGAGCAGTTCTTC. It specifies CASSHLDILSYNEQFF.

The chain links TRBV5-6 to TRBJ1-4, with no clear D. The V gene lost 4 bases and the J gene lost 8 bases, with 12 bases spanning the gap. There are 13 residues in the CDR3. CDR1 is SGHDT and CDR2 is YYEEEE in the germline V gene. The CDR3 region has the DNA TGTGCCAGCAGCAAGGGTAGTGAGGAAAAACTGTTTTTT. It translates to CASSKGSEEKLFF.

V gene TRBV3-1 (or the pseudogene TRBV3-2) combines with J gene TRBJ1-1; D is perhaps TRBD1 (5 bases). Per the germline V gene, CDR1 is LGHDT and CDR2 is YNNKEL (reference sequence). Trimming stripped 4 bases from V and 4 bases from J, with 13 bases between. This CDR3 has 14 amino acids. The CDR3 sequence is CASSRTSRVTEAFF. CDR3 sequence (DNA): TGTGCCAGCAGCCGTACTTCCAGGGTCACTGAAGCTTTCTTT.

Here the CDR3 DNA reads TGTGCCAGCAGCTTCTCGGGTCGGGGGTTGCCCCAGCATTTT. Its protein is CASSFSGRGLPQHF. V and J are TRBV6-5 and TRBJ1-5; D is perhaps TRBD1 (5 bases). The CDR3 has 14 residues. Trimming pared 6 bases from V and 9 bases from J, leaving 18 bases between. Germline V gene sequence: CDR1 MNHEY, CDR2 SVGAGI.

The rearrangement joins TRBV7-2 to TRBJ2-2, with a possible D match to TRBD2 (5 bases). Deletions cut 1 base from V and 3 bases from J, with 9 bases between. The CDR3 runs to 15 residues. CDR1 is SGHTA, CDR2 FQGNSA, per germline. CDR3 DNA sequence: TGTGCCAGCAGCTTAGGCGGACTTTACACCGGGGAGCTGTTTTTT. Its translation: CASSLGGLYTGELFF. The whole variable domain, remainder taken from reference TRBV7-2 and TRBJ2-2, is GAGVSQSPSNKVTEKGKDVELRCDPISGHTALYWYRQSLGQGLEFLIYFQGNSAPDKSGLPSDRFSAERTGGSVSTLTIQRTQQEDSAVYLCASSLGGLYTGELFFGEGSRLTVL.

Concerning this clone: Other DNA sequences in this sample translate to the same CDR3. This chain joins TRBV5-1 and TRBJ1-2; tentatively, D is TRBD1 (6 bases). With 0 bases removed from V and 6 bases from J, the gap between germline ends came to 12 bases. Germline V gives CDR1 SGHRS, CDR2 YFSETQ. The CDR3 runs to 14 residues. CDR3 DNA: TGCGCCAGCAGCTTGGAAGGGGGTGGTGATGGCTACACCTTC. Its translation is CASSLEGGGDGYTF.

CDR3 DNA: TGTGCCAGTCTTGGGAGGGCCACTGAAGCTTTCTTT. It codes for CASLGRATEAFF. V gene TRBV12-3 or TRBV12-4 combines with J gene TRBJ1-1; D uncertain. The V end was cut by 9 bases, the J end by 4 bases, with 12 bases between. The CDR3 is 12 amino acids.

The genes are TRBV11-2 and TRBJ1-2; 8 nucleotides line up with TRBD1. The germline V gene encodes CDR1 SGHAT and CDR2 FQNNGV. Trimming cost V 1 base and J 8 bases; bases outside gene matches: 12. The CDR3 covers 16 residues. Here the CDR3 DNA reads TGTGCCAGCAGCTTAGCCTCCGGACAGGGCGGTGGGGGCTACACCTTC. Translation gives CASSLASGQGGGGYTF. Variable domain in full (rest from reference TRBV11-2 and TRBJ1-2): EAGVAQSPRYKIIEKRQSVAFWCNPISGHATLYWYQQILGQGPKLLIQFQNNGVVDDSQLPKDRFSAERLKGVDSTLKIQPAKLEDSAVYLCASSLASGQGGGGYTFGSGTRLTVV.

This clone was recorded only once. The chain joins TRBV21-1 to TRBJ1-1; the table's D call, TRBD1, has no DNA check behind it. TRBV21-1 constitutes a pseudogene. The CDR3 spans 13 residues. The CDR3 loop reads CASSKARQGKAFF. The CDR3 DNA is TGTGCCAGCAGCAAAGCGCGACAGGGAAAAGCTTTCTTT.

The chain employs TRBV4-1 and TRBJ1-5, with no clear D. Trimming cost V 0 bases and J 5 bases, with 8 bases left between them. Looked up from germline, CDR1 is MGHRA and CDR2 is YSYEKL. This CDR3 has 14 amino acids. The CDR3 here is CASSQDSRDQPQHF. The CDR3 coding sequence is TGCGCCAGCAGCCAAGATTCGAGGGATCAGCCCCAGCATTTT.

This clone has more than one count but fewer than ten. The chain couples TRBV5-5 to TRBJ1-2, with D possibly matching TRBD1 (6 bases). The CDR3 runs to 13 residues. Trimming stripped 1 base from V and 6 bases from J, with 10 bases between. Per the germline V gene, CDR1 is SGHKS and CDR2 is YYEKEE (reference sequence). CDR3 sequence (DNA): TGTGCCAGCAGCTTGACAGGGATCCATGGCTACACCTTC. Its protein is CASSLTGIHGYTF. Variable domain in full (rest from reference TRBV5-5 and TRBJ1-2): DAGVTQSPTHLIKTRGQQVTLRCSPISGHKSVSWYQQVLGQGPQFIFQYYEKEERGRGNFPDRFSARQFPNYSSELNVNALLLGDSALYLCASSLTGIHGYTFGSGTRLTVV.

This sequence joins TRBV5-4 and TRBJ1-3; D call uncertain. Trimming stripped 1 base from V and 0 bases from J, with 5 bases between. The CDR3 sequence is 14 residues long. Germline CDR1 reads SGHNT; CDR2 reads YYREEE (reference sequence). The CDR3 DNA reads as TGTGCCAGCAGCTTGCAAGGCTCTGGAAACACCATATATTTT. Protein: CASSLQGSGNTIYF.

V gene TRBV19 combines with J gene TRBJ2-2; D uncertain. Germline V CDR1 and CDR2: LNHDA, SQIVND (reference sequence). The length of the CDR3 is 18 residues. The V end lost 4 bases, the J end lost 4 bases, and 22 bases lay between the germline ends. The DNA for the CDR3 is TGTGCCAGTAGTAACTACCGAGGACCGCTGGGGTCCACCGGGGAGCTGTTTTTT. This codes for CASSNYRGPLGSTGELFF.

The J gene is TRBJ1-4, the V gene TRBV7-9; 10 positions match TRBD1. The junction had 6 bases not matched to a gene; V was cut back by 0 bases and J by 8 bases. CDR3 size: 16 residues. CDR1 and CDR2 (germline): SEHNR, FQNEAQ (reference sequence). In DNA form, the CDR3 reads TGTGCCAGCAGCTTAGCAGGACAGGGGGGGAGAGAAAAACTGTTTTTT. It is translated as CASSLAGQGGREKLFF.

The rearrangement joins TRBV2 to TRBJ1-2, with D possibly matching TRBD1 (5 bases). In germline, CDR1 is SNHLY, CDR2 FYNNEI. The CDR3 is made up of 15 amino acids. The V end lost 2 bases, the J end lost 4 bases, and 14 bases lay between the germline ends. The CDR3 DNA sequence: TGTGCCAGCAGTGAACAGGGTTTCAGTATCTATGGCTACACCTTC. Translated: CASSEQGFSIYGYTF.

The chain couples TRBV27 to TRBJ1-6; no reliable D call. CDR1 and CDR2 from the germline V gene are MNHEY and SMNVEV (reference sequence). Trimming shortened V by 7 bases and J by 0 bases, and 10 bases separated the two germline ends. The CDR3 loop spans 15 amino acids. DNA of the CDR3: TGTGCCAGCAAAGGCCTTTTCTCCTATAATTCACCCCTCCACTTT. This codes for CASKGLFSYNSPLHF.

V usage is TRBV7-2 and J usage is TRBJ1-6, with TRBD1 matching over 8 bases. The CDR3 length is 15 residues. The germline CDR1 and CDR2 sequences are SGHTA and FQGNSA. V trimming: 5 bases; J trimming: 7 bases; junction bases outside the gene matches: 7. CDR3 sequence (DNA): TGTGCCAGCAGCCGCGAGAGACAGGGGAATTCACCCCTCCACTTT. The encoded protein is CASSRERQGNSPLHF.

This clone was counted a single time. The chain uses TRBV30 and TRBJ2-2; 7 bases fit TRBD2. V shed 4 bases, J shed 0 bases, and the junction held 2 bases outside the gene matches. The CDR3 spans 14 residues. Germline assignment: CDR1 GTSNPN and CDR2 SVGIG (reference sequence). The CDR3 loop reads CAWNRGANTGELFF. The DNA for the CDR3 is TGTGCCTGGAACCGGGGGGCGAACACCGGGGAGCTGTTTTTT. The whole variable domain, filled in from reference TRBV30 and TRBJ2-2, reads SQTIHQWPATLVQPVGSPLSLECTVEGTSNPNLYWYRQAAGRGLQLLFYSVGIGQISSEVPQNLSASRPQDRQFILSSKKLLLSDSGFYLCAWNRGANTGELFFGEGSRLTVL.

The CDR3: CASSPTGQRRETQYF. The DNA of the CDR3 is TGTGCCAGCAGCCCAACGGGACAGAGGCGGGAGACCCAGTACTTC. This chain uses TRBV6-5 with TRBJ2-5, with 7 bases matching TRBD1. This CDR3 is built from 15 residues. V shed 6 bases, J shed 5 bases, and the junction held 12 bases outside the gene matches. From germline, CDR1 is MNHEY and CDR2 SVGAGI.

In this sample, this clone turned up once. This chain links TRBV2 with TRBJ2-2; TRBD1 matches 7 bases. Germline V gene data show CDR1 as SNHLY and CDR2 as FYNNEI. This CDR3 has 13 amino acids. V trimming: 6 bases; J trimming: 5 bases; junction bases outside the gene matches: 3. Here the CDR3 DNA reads TGTGCCAGCAGAGCACAGGGGACCGGGGAGCTGTTTTTT. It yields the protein CASRAQGTGELFF.